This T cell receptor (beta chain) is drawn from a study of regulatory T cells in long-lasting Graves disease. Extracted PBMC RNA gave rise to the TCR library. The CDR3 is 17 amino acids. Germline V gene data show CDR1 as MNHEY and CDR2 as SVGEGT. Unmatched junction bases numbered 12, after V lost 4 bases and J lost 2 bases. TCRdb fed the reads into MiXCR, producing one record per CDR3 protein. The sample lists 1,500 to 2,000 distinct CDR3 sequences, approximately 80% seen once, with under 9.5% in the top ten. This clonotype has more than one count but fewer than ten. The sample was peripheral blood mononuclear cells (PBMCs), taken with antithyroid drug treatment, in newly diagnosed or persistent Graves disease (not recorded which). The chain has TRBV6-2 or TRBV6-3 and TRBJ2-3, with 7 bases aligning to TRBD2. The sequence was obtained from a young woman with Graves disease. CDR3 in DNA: TGTGCCAGCAGTTTTTGGGCGGGGGAAGTCCTCACAGATACGCAGTATTTT. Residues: CASSFWAGEVLTDTQYF.